The sequence of this T cell receptor (beta chain) was determined in a study of T cells in Graves' hyperthyroidism and ophthalmopathy. Notes on the study in general: Blood held most thyroid clonotypes expanded above 0.001 frequency. Ophthalmopathy was distinguished from stable hyperthyroidism by 13 V-J signatures.

Investigators excluded patients with uncontrolled infection, other autoimmune disease, pregnancy or lactation. There are 14 residues in the CDR3. Trimming took 6 bases from V and 1 from J, leaving 12 bases between them. Germline V lookup: CDR1 LGHDT, CDR2 YNNKEL (reference sequence). The source material, RNA transcripts, was used to amplify TCR beta CDR3 regions. First-round RT-PCR targeting the TCR CDR3 was performed with the HTBI primer set. TCRdb reprocessed the multiplex PCR reads with MiXCR, giving one entry per CDR3 protein. The table has more than 500,000 distinct CDR3 sequences, 46% seen once; the top ten hold around two fifths. This clonotype appeared a few times. Its cognate antigen is unknown.

This sequence originates from an adult woman with Graves' disease, either hyperthyroidism or ophthalmopathy (not recorded which). Input material: peripheral blood or thyroid tissue (not recorded which). The chain recombines TRBV3-1 with TRBJ1-1, with D hard to call. CDR3 in amino acids: CASRGGGTNTEAFF. CDR3 nucleotides: TGTGCCAGCAGAGGAGGAGGTACGAACACTGAAGCTTTCTTT.